This T cell receptor beta chain originates from a study of shared clonotypes between healthy human individuals. Overall study context: Three CD4 naive, three CD4 memory, two CD8 naive and one CD8 memory plate were used per donor.

This CDR3 is built from 14 residues. Trimming shortened V by 8 bases and J by 8 bases, and 21 bases separated the two germline ends. Germline V gives CDR1 MRHNA, CDR2 SNTAGT. Comments on this clone: Its antigen is not known.

Findings and limits, study-wide: Tissue TCR repertoires likely differ from these blood-only repertoires.

Clones were sequenced by immunoSEQ multiplex PCR, and TCRdb holds only the in-frame ones, with some missing. In the table there are over a million clones, under 80% of which are singletons. Sequenced material: memory CD4+ T cells sorted from blood. The subset is: CD45RA-negative fraction. The sequence came from a man between 18 and 29 years old in good health. The rearrangement uses TRBV6-4 and TRBJ1-2; weak D call: TRBD1 (6 bases). In nucleotides, the CDR3 is TGTGCCAGCGCCCGCGAACAGGGACTAGGGGGCTACACCTTC. As protein: CASAREQGLGGYTF.